The 25 T cell receptor beta chains given below trace back to one sample, sequenced in a study of T-cell memory formation after mild COVID-19. TCRdb reanalysed the 5' RACE reads using MiXCR and keeps one entry per CDR3 protein. The sample has 550,000 to 600,000 distinct CDR3 sequences; 17% are singletons. Sequencing was carried out using PBMCs or a T cell subset sorted from them (not recorded which). The receptors were sampled from an adult woman who had mild COVID-19 (a few samples of this study predate the infection). Cell type and time point are not known.

The chain couples TRBV19 to TRBJ2-3; D call uncertain. V dropped 4 bases and J dropped 5 bases, with 10 bases sitting between them. This CDR3 comprises 13 residues. CDR1 is LNHDA and CDR2 is SQIVND in the germline V gene (reference sequence). CDR3 in DNA: TGTGCCAGTAGTAGATCCCGTGTAGATACGCAGTATTTT. Translation gives CASSRSRVDTQYF.

This clonotype was picked up a small number of times. The chain combines TRBV4-3 with TRBJ2-7, with 13 positions matching TRBD2. Trimming removed 1 base from V and 0 bases from J; junction bases left unmatched: 6. Germline V CDR1 and CDR2: LGHNA, YSLEER. This CDR3 has 18 residues. CDR3 amino acids: CASSQGPGTSGTSYEQYF. In DNA form, the CDR3 reads TGCGCCAGCAGCCAAGGCCCCGGGACTAGCGGGACCTCCTACGAGCAGTACTTC.

This clonotype was seen more than once but under ten times. The chain carries TRBV9 and TRBJ1-3, with no clear D. CDR1 is SGDLS and CDR2 is YYNGEE in the germline V gene. The V end was cut by 0 bases, the J end by 0 bases, with 7 bases between. This CDR3 contains 15 residues. The CDR3 is CASSVASSSGNTIYF. The DNA of the CDR3 is TGTGCCAGCAGCGTAGCCTCGAGCTCTGGAAACACCATATATTTT.

This clonotype was counted ten times or more. The chain couples TRBV6-6 to TRBJ2-1; 8 bases fit TRBD1. The germline gives CDR1 MNHNY, CDR2 SVGAGI (reference sequence). This CDR3 contains 16 residues. The V gene end was trimmed by 0 bases and the J gene end by 4 bases; junction bases not matched to a gene: 5. CDR3 in DNA: TGTGCCAGCAGTTACTCGATAGGGGACAGGTACAATGAGCAGTTCTTC. Translation gives CASSYSIGDRYNEQFF.

The chain has TRBV5-1 and TRBJ1-4; D uncertain. The CDR3 consists of 16 residues. Trimming shortened V by 4 bases and J by 0 bases, and 13 bases separated the two germline ends. Germline V gene data show CDR1 as SGHRS and CDR2 as YFSETQ. The CDR3 region is CASSPRGSSTNEKLFF. CDR3 sequence (DNA): TGCGCCAGCAGCCCCAGAGGTTCGTCAACTAATGAAAAACTGTTTTTT.

The gene calls are TRBV24-1 and TRBJ1-5, with 8 bases matching TRBD1. The length of the CDR3 is 16 residues. Trimming cost V 3 bases and J 3 bases; bases outside gene matches: 6. Per germline, CDR1 KGHDR and CDR2 SFDVKD. The CDR3 reads CATSDRDRPFNQPQHF. DNA of the CDR3: TGTGCCACCAGTGATCGGGACAGGCCCTTCAATCAGCCCCAGCATTTT.

The chain employs TRBV15 and TRBJ2-6; D perhaps matches TRBD1 (5 bases). The CDR3 has 18 residues. The V end lost 3 bases, the J end lost 0 bases, and 15 bases lay between the germline ends. CDR1 and CDR2 (germline): LNHNV, YYDKDF (reference sequence). The CDR3 loop reads CATSSLMATVSGANVLTF. In nucleotides, the CDR3 is TGTGCCACCAGCAGCCTAATGGCGACAGTCTCTGGGGCCAACGTCCTGACTTTC. Filled out from reference TRBV15 and TRBJ2-6, the complete variable domain reads DAMVIQNPRYQVTQFGKPVTLSCSQTLNHNVMYWYQQKSSQAPKLLFHYYDKDFNNEADTPDNFQSRRPNTSFCFLDIRSPGLGDTAMYLCATSSLMATVSGANVLTFGAGSRLTVL.

This clonotype was observed at least ten times. The chain employs TRBV7-9 and TRBJ2-1; D unresolved. Trimming left V 0 bases short and J 7 bases short, with 13 bases between. Germline CDR1 is SEHNR and CDR2 is FQNEAQ (reference sequence). The CDR3 has 15 amino acids. The CDR3: CASSLASITPNEQFF. The CDR3 nucleotides read TGTGCCAGCAGCTTAGCGTCCATTACACCTAATGAGCAGTTCTTC.

This clonotype has a handful of counts. The gene calls are TRBV4-1 and TRBJ1-1; D is undetermined. This CDR3 comprises 15 residues. Germline loops: CDR1 MGHRA, CDR2 YSYEKL. V was trimmed by 3 bases and J by 1 base, leaving 12 bases between them. CDR3 sequence (DNA): TGCGCCAGCAGCCAGCCGACGGGGAGGAACACTGAAGCTTTCTTT. This gives the protein CASSQPTGRNTEAFF.

CDR3 loop: CASFRGDTEAFF. The CDR3 bases are TGTGCCAGCTTTCGCGGGGACACTGAAGCTTTCTTT. V and J are TRBV28 and TRBJ1-1; D remains unclear. This CDR3 region has 12 residues. Trimming shortened V by 8 bases and J by 3 bases, and 10 bases separated the two germline ends. From germline, CDR1 is MDHEN and CDR2 SYDVKM.

This chain joins TRBV20-1 and TRBJ2-1; TRBD2 matches 7 bases. Germline-derived CDR1 and CDR2 are DFQATT and SNEGSKA (reference sequence). Losses at the gene ends were 6 bases for V and 2 bases for J; bases not matched to a gene: 7. The CDR3 consists of 14 residues. The CDR3: CSAHVAGPYNEQFF. The CDR3 nucleotides read TGCAGTGCCCATGTAGCGGGTCCCTACAATGAGCAGTTCTTC.

The V gene is TRBV2, the J gene TRBJ2-2; no firm D call. The V and J ends lost 4 bases and 5 bases respectively, with 8 bases between them. CDR1 is SNHLY, CDR2 FYNNEI, per germline. The CDR3 is made up of 13 amino acids. CDR3 nucleotide sequence: TGTGCCAGCAGTGCCCCAGTAACCGGGGAGCTGTTTTTT. It is translated as CASSAPVTGELFF.

This clonotype came up a few times. V usage is TRBV7-2 and J usage is TRBJ2-5; TRBD1 agrees at 8 bases. The CDR3 consists of 17 residues. Germline loops: CDR1 SGHTA, CDR2 FQGNSA. J lost 5 bases, V lost 4 bases, and 15 bases had no gene match. In DNA, the CDR3 is TGTGCCAGCAGCTCGAGGTGGCAGGGGGCTAATTGGGAGACCCAGTACTTC. This encodes CASSSRWQGANWETQYF.

This clonotype was counted only a few times. This rearrangement joins TRBV20-1 to TRBJ2-3; D gene unclear. Germline V gene data show CDR1 as DFQATT and CDR2 as SNEGSKA (reference sequence). V was shortened by 1 base and J by 4 bases, with 6 bases between the two germline ends. There are 12 residues in the CDR3. CDR3 nucleotides: TGCAGTGCTAGAGTTGACGCAGATACGCAGTATTTT. Protein sequence: CSARVDADTQYF.

The J gene is TRBJ1-2, the V gene TRBV7-3, with D perhaps TRBD1 (5 bases). This CDR3 is 14 amino acids long. V lost 2 bases to trimming and J lost 6 bases, with 13 bases between them. Germline V gene lookup returns CDR1 SGHTA and CDR2 FQGTGA. Written as DNA, the CDR3 is TGTGCCAGCAGCTTATTGCTCGAGGGGCATGGCTACACCTTC. It encodes CASSLLLEGHGYTF.

This clonotype was seen a handful of times. The rearrangement joins TRBV12-3 or TRBV12-4 to TRBJ2-1; TRBD2 matches at 9 bases. CDR3 size: 16 residues. V lost 6 bases to trimming and J lost 0 bases; unmatched junction nucleotides: 6. Here the CDR3 reads CASRRRGGSSYNEQFF. CDR3 coding DNA: TGTGCCAGCAGGAGGCGGGGGGGTTCCTCCTACAATGAGCAGTTCTTC.

This clonotype was seen only once. The chain is built from TRBV29-1 and TRBJ2-3; D is unresolved. Germline V lookup: CDR1 SQVTM, CDR2 ANQGSEA. CDR3 length: 13 amino acids. V shed 3 bases and J shed 0 bases, with 7 bases lying between them. The CDR3 loop is CSVEVDSTDTQYF. The CDR3 region has the DNA TGCAGCGTTGAGGTAGATAGCACAGATACGCAGTATTTT.

This clonotype was counted only a few times. The chain couples TRBV30 to TRBJ2-7, with 9 bases identical to TRBD1. CDR1 is GTSNPN, CDR2 SVGIG, per germline (reference sequence). CDR3 length equals 14 residues. The V segment lost 2 bases and the J segment 6 bases; nucleotides outside the gene matches: 8. CDR3 DNA sequence: TGTGCCTGGAGTTCCGGGACAGGGTGGGCCGAGCAGTACTTC. The encoded protein is CAWSSGTGWAEQYF.

The chain employs TRBV15 and TRBJ1-5; TRBD1 is a possible D gene (5 bases). CDR1 is LNHNV, CDR2 YYDKDF, per germline (reference sequence). This CDR3 region has 16 residues. Trimming took 5 bases from V and 4 from J, leaving 18 bases between them. The chain's CDR3 is CATSWISGTANQPQHF. CDR3 sequence (DNA): TGTGCCACCAGCTGGATATCCGGGACGGCGAATCAGCCCCAGCATTTT.

V gene TRBV4-3 combines with J gene TRBJ2-1; D not resolved. CDR1 is LGHNA and CDR2 is YSLEER in the germline V gene. This CDR3 is built from 14 residues. The ends were cut back, 4 bases at V and 9 bases at J, with 16 bases in the middle. CDR3 amino acids: CASSPRLIVGEQFF. DNA for the CDR3: TGCGCCAGCAGCCCCCGCCTAATAGTGGGTGAGCAGTTCTTC.

The chain links TRBV2 to TRBJ2-6, with TRBD1 identical over 8 bases. V lost 6 bases and J lost 4; bases outside the gene matches: 8. Germline CDR1 and CDR2: SNHLY and FYNNEI. This CDR3 region has 16 residues. The CDR3 DNA reads TGTGCCAGCAGGGGACAGGCGGGATCAGGGGCCAACGTCCTGACTTTC. Translation: CASRGQAGSGANVLTF. Full variable domain (outside the CDR3, taken from reference TRBV2 and TRBJ2-6): EPEVTQTPSHQVTQMGQEVILRCVPISNHLYFYWYRQILGQKVEFLVSFYNNEISEKSEIFDDQFSVERPDGSNFTLKIRSTKLEDSAMYFCASRGQAGSGANVLTFGAGSRLTVL.

This clonotype turned up a few times. The rearrangement uses TRBV9 and TRBJ1-2; D may be TRBD1 (5 bases). Germline CDR1 and CDR2: SGDLS and YYNGEE. This CDR3 has 14 amino acids. V was clipped by 5 bases and J by 10 bases, with 21 bases between them. Here the CDR3 reads CASRTGRMGGDYTF. The CDR3 DNA sequence: TGTGCCAGCAGGACTGGGCGGATGGGGGGAGACTACACCTTC. Together with reference TRBV9 and TRBJ1-2, the CDR3 gives the full variable domain: DSGVTQTPKHLITATGQRVTLRCSPRSGDLSVYWYQQSLDQGLQFLIQYYNGEERAKGNILERFSAQQFPDLHSELNLSSLELGDSALYFCASRTGRMGGDYTFGSGTRLTVV.

Many counts were recorded for this clonotype. V is TRBV7-9 and J is TRBJ2-4; D not resolved. The V gene's germline CDR1 is SEHNR and CDR2 FQNEAQ (reference sequence). Trimming pared 3 bases from V and 8 bases from J, leaving 11 bases between. This CDR3 has 13 residues. CDR3 DNA: TGTGCCAGCAGCTTTGACAATTCCGACATTCAGTACTTC. Protein product: CASSFDNSDIQYF.

This clonotype has just a few counts. The chain links TRBV5-5 to TRBJ1-5; D gene ambiguous. The CDR3 contains 15 residues. Trimming removed 0 bases at V and 3 bases at J, with 10 bases between. Germline assignment: CDR1 SGHKS and CDR2 YYEKEE (reference sequence). CDR3: CASSLVDIPNQPQHF. The CDR3, as DNA: TGTGCCAGCAGCTTGGTCGACATTCCCAATCAGCCCCAGCATTTT.

This clonotype has only one observation. The chain uses TRBV5-1 and TRBJ1-2, with a tentative D call TRBD1 (6 bases). Looked up from germline, CDR1 is SGHRS and CDR2 is YFSETQ. This CDR3 spans 13 amino acids. Deletions cut 6 bases from V and 3 bases from J, with 12 bases between. Here the CDR3 reads CASTTAGDYGYTF. CDR3 DNA: TGCGCCAGCACGACGGCAGGGGACTATGGCTACACCTTC.